The 18 T cell receptor beta chains below were found in one sample sequenced in a study of metastatic and nonmetastatic thyroid tumors. TCRdb re-clonotyped the PCR reads through MiXCR. The sample includes about 93,000 clones, roughly 13% seen only once; the top ten take 10% to 12%. Before thyroid surgery, none of the patients had received any treatment. Sequencing was done on a sample of blood. The receptors here all came from a female donor with papillary thyroid cancer or a benign thyroid nodule (not recorded which). Some clones in this sample may be carry-over from other donors' samples.

This clone has at least ten counts. CDR3 in amino acids: CASSELRMGYTF. CDR3 coding DNA: TGTGCCAGCAGTGAATTGAGGATGGGCTACACCTTC. This chain uses TRBV6-1 with TRBJ1-2; D unresolved. The CDR3 runs to 12 residues. In germline, CDR1 is MNHNS, CDR2 SASEGT. V was clipped by 2 bases and J by 8 bases, with 9 bases between them.

This clone was seen at least ten times. CDR3 sequence reads: CASSQDWTSGMGETQYF. The CDR3 coding sequence is TGTGCCAGCAGCCAAGATTGGACTAGCGGGATGGGGGAGACCCAGTACTTC. The gene calls are TRBV4-2 and TRBJ2-5; 12 nucleotides line up with TRBD2. Germline CDR1 is LGHNA and CDR2 is YNFKEQ. The CDR3 loop spans 17 amino acids. The J segment lost 5 bases and the V segment lost 0 bases, leaving 7 bases of the junction unmatched.

This clone has a count of ten or more. V is TRBV6-2 or TRBV6-3 and J is TRBJ2-1; D is perhaps TRBD2 (6 bases). The germline CDR1 and CDR2 sequences are MNHEY and SVGEGT. V dropped 6 bases and J dropped 6 bases, with 21 bases sitting between them. This CDR3 is built from 16 residues. In DNA form, the CDR3 reads TGTGCCAGCAGCACGGGGCTAGCGAGCGTGGCCAATGAGCAGTTCTTC. Residues: CASSTGLASVANEQFF.

Of note for this clone: It may be a read error: a sequence one base away is much more abundant. This sequence joins TRBV13 and TRBJ1-1; D not resolved. Between the trimmed V and J ends, which lost 4 bases and 6 bases, there was a span of 15 bases. CDR3 length equals 14 residues. Germline V lookup: CDR1 PRHDT, CDR2 FYEKMQ (reference sequence). CDR3 sequence: CASSWADAVAEAFF. The CDR3 bases are TGTGCCAGCAGCTGGGCAGACGCAGTCGCTGAAGCTTTCTTT. Filled out from reference TRBV13 and TRBJ1-1, the complete variable domain reads AAGVIQSPRHLIKEKRETATLKCYPIPRHDTVYWYQQGPGQDPQFLISFYEKMQSDKGSIPDRFSAQQFSDYHSELNMSSLELGDSALYFCASSWADAVAEAFFGQGTRLTVV.

This clone was counted ten times or more. As DNA, the CDR3 is TGCGCCAGCAGCCAAGATATACAGGAAAGATCCTATGGCTACACCTTC. It encodes CASSQDIQERSYGYTF. The V gene is TRBV4-3, the J gene TRBJ1-2; perhaps TRBD1 as D (5 bases). CDR1 is LGHNA, CDR2 YSLEER, per germline. Trimming removed 0 bases at V and 4 bases at J, with 15 bases between. This CDR3 region has 16 residues.

This clone came up many times. The gene calls are TRBV27 and TRBJ1-3; D is possibly TRBD1 (5 bases). Germline loops: CDR1 MNHEY, CDR2 SMNVEV (reference sequence). Trimming pared 5 bases from V and 0 bases from J, leaving 17 bases between. The CDR3 length is 17 residues. DNA for the CDR3: TGTGCCAGCAGTCCCTACTCCGGGACGGCCTCTGGAAACACCATATATTTT. As protein: CASSPYSGTASGNTIYF.

In this sample, this clone turned up many times. V gene TRBV12-3 or TRBV12-4 combines with J gene TRBJ1-1, with D maybe TRBD1 (6 bases). This CDR3 comprises 14 residues. Trimming pared 5 bases from V and 7 bases from J, leaving 17 bases between. The CDR3 region has the DNA TGTGCCAGCAGTCCGGCGGGGGGCTGGAGTGAAGCTTTCTTT. Translating gives CASSPAGGWSEAFF.

This clone was detected a few times. A much larger clone lies one base from this, so it may be a read error. Other nucleotide sequences in the sample specify the same CDR3. The V and J genes are TRBV6-1 and TRBJ2-1, with D uncertain. From germline, CDR1 is MNHNS and CDR2 SASEGT. The CDR3 consists of 13 residues. The CDR3: CASSPGSYNEQFF. CDR3 nucleotide sequence: TGCGCCAGCAGCCCCGGATCCTACAATGAGCAGTTCTTC.

V and J are TRBV28 and TRBJ1-1; 10 nucleotides agree with TRBD1. The CDR3 runs 14 residues. After removal of 5 bases from V and 4 bases from J, the junction contained 4 bases not matched to a gene. Germline CDR1 reads MDHEN; CDR2 reads SYDVKM. CDR3 sequence reads: CASSQGQGITEAFF. Written as DNA, the CDR3 is TGTGCCAGCAGTCAGGGACAGGGGATCACTGAAGCTTTCTTT. The whole variable domain, filled in from reference TRBV28 and TRBJ1-1, reads DVKVTQSSRYLVKRTGEKVFLECVQDMDHENMFWYRQDPGLGLRLIYFSYDVKMKEKGDIPEGYSVSREKKERFSLILESASTNQTSMYLCASSQGQGITEAFFGQGTRLTVV.

This clone was picked up a small number of times. The CDR3 end shows no conserved phenylalanine or tryptophan, and so a read error is likely. The V gene is TRBV6-5, the J gene TRBJ1-2; 8 bases fit TRBD1. Losses at the gene ends were 5 bases for V and 1 base for J; bases not matched to a gene: 9. The length of the CDR3 is 16 residues. Per germline, CDR1 MNHEY and CDR2 SVGAGI. The CDR3 protein is CASSHRGYDYNYGYTS. CDR3 sequence (DNA): TGTGCCAGCAGTCACAGGGGGTACGACTATAACTATGGCTACACCTCC.

This clone has ten or more counts. The V and J genes are TRBV7-2 and TRBJ2-7; D is possibly TRBD2 (6 bases). This CDR3 comprises 15 residues. In germline, CDR1 is SGHTA, CDR2 FQGNSA. V lost 1 base and J 2 bases, leaving 12 bases between the germline ends. CDR3 coding DNA: TGTGCCAGCAGCTTAGGCGGACTACTTGCCTACGAGCAGTACTTC. It specifies CASSLGGLLAYEQYF.

This clone was counted at least ten times. Since the CDR3 does not end with the conserved phenylalanine or tryptophan, this likely comes from a read error. It is unclear where the CDR3 begins or ends on the DNA, so no DNA is shown, and the CDR3 is as TCRdb lists it. The chain is built from TRBV19 and TRBJ2-5; TRBD1 reflects the table's D call only, with no check against the DNA. Both ends counted, the CDR3 spans 10 residues. The germline V gene has CDR1 LNHDA and CDR2 SQIVND (reference sequence). The CDR3 reads CASRREPTPD.

This clone was seen many times. This chain connects TRBV3-1 to TRBJ2-2, with D possibly TRBD2 on 6 matching bases. The CDR3 is made up of 13 amino acids. V was trimmed by 1 base and J by 6 bases, leaving 6 bases between them. Germline V gene data show CDR1 as LGHDT and CDR2 as YNNKEL (reference sequence). CDR3 sequence: CASSQGGAGELFF. In nucleotides, the CDR3 is TGTGCCAGCAGCCAAGGGGGGGCCGGGGAGCTGTTTTTT.

This clone showed up many times. The chain combines TRBV4-2 with TRBJ2-7; D is uncertain. Germline V gene lookup returns CDR1 LGHNA and CDR2 YNFKEQ. Trimming shortened V by 0 bases and J by 2 bases, and 14 bases separated the two germline ends. This CDR3 comprises 16 residues. The CDR3 protein is CASSQDQDGATYEQYF. CDR3 nucleotide sequence: TGTGCCAGCAGCCAAGATCAAGACGGAGCCACCTACGAGCAGTACTTC.

This clone was detected many times. The rearrangement links TRBV11-2 to TRBJ1-2; D gene ambiguous. Germline assignment: CDR1 SGHAT and CDR2 FQNNGV. This CDR3 region has 8 residues. V was cut by 8 bases and J by 12 bases, with 7 bases left in between. Written as DNA, the CDR3 is TGTGCCAGCTCCCGGGACACCTTC. This gives the protein CASSRDTF.

This clone was detected a few times. This chain uses TRBV20-1 with TRBJ2-5, with 7 bases matching TRBD2. Germline lookup yields CDR1 DFQATT and CDR2 SNEGSKA (reference sequence). There are 13 residues in the CDR3. Germline trimming cut 3 bases from V and 4 bases from J; bases unmatched to any gene: 5. The CDR3 DNA is TGCAGTGCTAGGTACGGCGGGAGAGAGACCCAGTACTTC. Translating gives CSARYGGRETQYF.

The table lists this clone with many counts. The CDR3 reads CASWIGTGHYEQYF. DNA of the CDR3: TGCGCCAGCTGGATCGGGACAGGTCACTACGAGCAGTACTTC. This rearrangement joins TRBV5-1 to TRBJ2-7; 8 positions match TRBD1. The V gene end was trimmed by 7 bases and the J gene end by 3 bases; junction bases not matched to a gene: 9. This CDR3 has 14 amino acids. Germline lookup yields CDR1 SGHRS and CDR2 YFSETQ.

This clone has at least ten counts. Other DNA sequences within the sample encode an identical CDR3. The rearrangement joins TRBV9 to TRBJ2-1; the match to TRBD2 covers 14 bases. Unmatched junction bases numbered 7, after V lost 2 bases and J lost 6 bases. This CDR3 region has 17 residues. CDR1 and CDR2 (germline): SGDLS, YYNGEE. CDR3 region: CASSVGTSGSRGNEQFF. The CDR3 DNA reads TGTGCCAGCAGCGTCGGGACTAGCGGGAGCAGGGGCAATGAGCAGTTCTTC.